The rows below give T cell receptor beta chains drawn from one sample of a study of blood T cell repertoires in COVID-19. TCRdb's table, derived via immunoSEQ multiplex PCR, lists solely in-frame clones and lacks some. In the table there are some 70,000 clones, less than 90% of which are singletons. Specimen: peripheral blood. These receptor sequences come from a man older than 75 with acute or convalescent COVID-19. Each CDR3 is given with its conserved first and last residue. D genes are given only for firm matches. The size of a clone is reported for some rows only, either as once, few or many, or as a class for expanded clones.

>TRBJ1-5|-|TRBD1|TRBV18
TGTGCCAGCTCACCACAGGCAGGGGGTCAGCCCCAGCATTTT
CASSPQAGGQPQHF
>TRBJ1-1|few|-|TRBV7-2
TGTGCCAGCAGCTTACAGAAGATGAACACTGAAGCTTTCTTT
CASSLQKMNTEAFF
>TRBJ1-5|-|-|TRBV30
TGTGCCTGGAGTTCCCCCGACGCGCGAGGTCAGCCCCAGCATTTT
CAWSSPDARGQPQHF
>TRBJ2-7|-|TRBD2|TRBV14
TGTGCCACCGGGAGGTCCCCCTACGAGCAGTACTTC
CATGRSPYEQYF
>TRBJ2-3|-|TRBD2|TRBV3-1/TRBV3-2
TGTGCCAGCAGCCAGGACGTTAGCGGGAGACGCGCGGATACGCAGTATTTT
CASSQDVSGRRADTQYF
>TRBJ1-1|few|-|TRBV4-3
TGCGCCAGCAGCCAAGGGCAGGGGTACACTGAAGCTTTCTTT
CASSQGQGYTEAFF
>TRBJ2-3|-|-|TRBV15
TGTGCCACCAGCAGAGAGGTTCTAGGGGGCACAGATACGCAGTATTTT
CATSREVLGGTDTQYF
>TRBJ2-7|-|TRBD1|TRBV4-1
TGCGCCAGCAGCCAGGGCCAGGGGGCGAGGGAGCAGTACTTC
CASSQGQGAREQYF
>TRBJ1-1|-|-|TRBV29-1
TGCAGTGGCGGAGAGTGGGCTTTCTTT
CSGGEWAFF
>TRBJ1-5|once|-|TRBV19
TGTGCCAGTAGGATTCAGAACCTAGGGGATCAGCCCCAGCATTTT
CASRIQNLGDQPQHF
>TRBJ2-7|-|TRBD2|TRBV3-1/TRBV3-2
TGTGCCAGCAGCCTTAAGTGGGGGGGCGAGCAGTACTTC
CASSLKWGGEQYF
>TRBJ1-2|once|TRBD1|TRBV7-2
TGTGCCAGCAGCCCATCAGGGGGAGGATATGGCTACACCTTC
CASSPSGGGYGYTF
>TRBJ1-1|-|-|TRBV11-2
TGTGCCAGCAGCTTAGATGGGGGGACTGAAGCTTTCTTT
CASSLDGGTEAFF
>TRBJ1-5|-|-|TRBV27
TGTGCCAGCAGTTTAATAGTTGGGACAAATCAGCCCCAGCATTTT
CASSLIVGTNQPQHF
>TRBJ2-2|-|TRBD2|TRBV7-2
TGTGCCAGCGCAGCGCTAGCGGGAGGGCCTGTCGGGGAGCTGTTTTTT
CASAALAGGPVGELFF
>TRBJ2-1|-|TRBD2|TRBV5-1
TGCGCCAGCAGCTTTGGCGGGAGCGAATACAATGAGCAGTTCTTC
CASSFGGSEYNEQFF
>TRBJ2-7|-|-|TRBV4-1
TGCGCCAGCAGCCAAGAGGGCAGGGGAACCTACGAGCAGTACTTC
CASSQEGRGTYEQYF
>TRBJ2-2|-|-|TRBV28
TGTGCCAGCAGCGTCCCGAACACCGGGGAGCTGTTTTTT
CASSVPNTGELFF
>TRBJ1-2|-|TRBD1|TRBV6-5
TGTGCCAGCAGTTTGGACAGGGGGGATGGCTACACCTTC
CASSLDRGDGYTF
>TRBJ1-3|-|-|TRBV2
TGTGCCAGCACTCTCAGGGTATTCTCTGGAAACACCATATATTTT
CASTLRVFSGNTIYF
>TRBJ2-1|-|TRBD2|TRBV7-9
TGTGCCAGCAGCCGCCGACTAGCGAATGAGCAGTTCTTC
CASSRRLANEQFF
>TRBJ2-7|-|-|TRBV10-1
TGCGCCAGCAGTGAGAACCAGGGTATCGGAGAGCAGTACTTC
CASSENQGIGEQYF
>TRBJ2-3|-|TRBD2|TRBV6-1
TGTGCCAGCAGTGAAAATACGAGGACTAGCGGGAGAGATACGCAGTATTTT
CASSENTRTSGRDTQYF
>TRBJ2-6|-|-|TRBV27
TGTGCCAGCAGTACAGGACAGTATCGGGTTGGGGCCAACGTCCTGACTTTC
CASSTGQYRVGANVLTF
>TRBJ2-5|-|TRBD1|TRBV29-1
TGCAGCGTTGAAGAGTTCGAAGGGACAGGGGGCGAAGAGACCCAGTACTTC
CSVEEFEGTGGEETQYF
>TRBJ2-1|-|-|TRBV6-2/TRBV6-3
TGTGCCACCAGTTCTCGGGCGGGTGGGTCTGTCAATGAGCAGTTCTTC
CATSSRAGGSVNEQFF
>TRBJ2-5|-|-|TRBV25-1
TGTGCCAGCAGAACTTCAGGGGGGGAGACCCAGTACTTC
CASRTSGGETQYF
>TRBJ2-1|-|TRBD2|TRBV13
TGTGCCAGCAGCTCGGGGAGGTCTAGCGGGAGGTTTGAGCAGTTCTTC
CASSSGRSSGRFEQFF
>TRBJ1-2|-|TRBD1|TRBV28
TGTGCCAGCAGCCCCCCCGGGACAGGGGATGGCTACACCTTC
CASSPPGTGDGYTF
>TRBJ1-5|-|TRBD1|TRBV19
TGTGCCAGTAGTAGGCGCTCCGGGACAGGGGATTTTTGGAATCAGCCCCAGCATTTT
CASSRRSGTGDFWNQPQHF
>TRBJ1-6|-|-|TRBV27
TGTGCCAGCAGTTTACGACCCTGGGGGGGGTATAATTCACCCCTCCACTTT
CASSLRPWGGYNSPLHF
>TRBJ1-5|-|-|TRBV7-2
TGTGCCAGCAGCCCAGTTTTTAGCAATCAGCCCCAGCATTTT
CASSPVFSNQPQHF
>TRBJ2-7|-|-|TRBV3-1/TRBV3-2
TGTGCCAGCAGCCAAGATCTCAGGCGCCCGTCCTACGAGCAGTACTTC
CASSQDLRRPSYEQYF
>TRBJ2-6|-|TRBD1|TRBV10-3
TGTGCCATCAGTGAATCGAACAGGGGATCTGGGGCCAACGTCCTGACTTTC
CAISESNRGSGANVLTF
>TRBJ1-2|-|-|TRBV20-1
TGCAGTGCTAGTGGGCCAGGGTATAACTATGGCTACACCTTC
CSASGPGYNYGYTF
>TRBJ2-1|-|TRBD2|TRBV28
TGTGCCAGCAGTTTATACGCTAGCGGAGCCAATGAGCAGTTCTTC
CASSLYASGANEQFF
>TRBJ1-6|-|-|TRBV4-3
TGCGCCAGCAGCCTCGGTTCGTCACCCCTCCACTTT
CASSLGSSPLHF
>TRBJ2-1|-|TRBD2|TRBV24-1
TGTGCCACCAGTGTTGGCGGGAGGGACAATGAGCAGTTCTTC
CATSVGGRDNEQFF
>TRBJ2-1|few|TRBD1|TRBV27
TGTGCCAGCAGTTCCTGGACAGGGGGCCGCTCCTCTCCCGGTTTCTTC
CASSSWTGGRSSPGFF
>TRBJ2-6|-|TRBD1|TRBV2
TGTGCCAGCAGCCTGACAGGGCGTGGGGCCAACGTCCTGACTTTC
CASSLTGRGANVLTF
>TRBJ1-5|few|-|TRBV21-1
TGTGCCAGCAGCATTTGGACAGGGTTCGATCAGCCCCAGCATTTT
CASSIWTGFDQPQHF
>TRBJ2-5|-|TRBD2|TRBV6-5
TGTGCCAGCAGTTTGGGCGGGAGGCAGCTAAAGACCCAGTACTTC
CASSLGGRQLKTQYF
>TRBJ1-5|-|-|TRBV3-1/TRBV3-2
TGTGCCAGCAGCCAAGTACCAGCGGAGCCCCAGCATTTT
CASSQVPAEPQHF
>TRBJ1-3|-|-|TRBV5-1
TGCGCCAGCAGCTTGGACACAGTCTCTGGAAACACCATATATTTT
CASSLDTVSGNTIYF
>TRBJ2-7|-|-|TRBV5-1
TGCGCCAGCAGCTTGGGAGGTGCAGGGCCCTCCTACGAGCAGTACTTC
CASSLGGAGPSYEQYF
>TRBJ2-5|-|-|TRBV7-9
TGTGCCAGCAGCTTCGGGGGGCGAGAGACCCAGTACTTC
CASSFGGRETQYF
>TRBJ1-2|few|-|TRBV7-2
TGTGCCAGCAGCTTTAACAGGGCGGCCACCTTC
CASSFNRAATF
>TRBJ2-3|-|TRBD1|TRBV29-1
TGCAGCGTTGAGGCGACAGGGATTAGCACAGATACGCAGTATTTT
CSVEATGISTDTQYF
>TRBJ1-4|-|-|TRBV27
TGTGCCAGCAGTTTAGGGCAGGGAACTAATGAAAAACTGTTTTTT
CASSLGQGTNEKLFF
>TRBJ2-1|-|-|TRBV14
TGTGCCAGCAGCCCCCTATCCTACAATGAGCAGTTCTTC
CASSPLSYNEQFF
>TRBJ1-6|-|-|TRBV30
TGTGCCTGCGGGAGATCCGGCTCCTATAATTCACCCCTCCACTTT
CACGRSGSYNSPLHF